This T cell receptor beta chain originates from a study of blood T cell repertoires in COVID-19. Background on the study: The United States, Italy and Spain were the sources of the acute and convalescent COVID-19 samples. The analysed material was cDNA or gDNA that came from T cells, B-cell-depleted T cells, or PBMCs.

Germline lookup yields CDR1 SGHDT and CDR2 YYEEEE. V lost 1 base and J lost 6; bases outside the gene matches: 5. CDR3 size: 15 residues. Authors' processing steps: Reference gene primer amplification gave estimated nucleated cell counts. TCRdb's copy holds only in-frame clones and misses some; the assay was immunoSEQ multiplex PCR. That table furnishes V, J and clone size, whereas the DNA furnished D and trimming. The table has 100,000 to 130,000 clones, roughly 70% seen once; the top ten hold about 1.8%. The clonotype originates from a woman aged 40 to 49 with acute or convalescent COVID-19. Specimen: peripheral blood. The V call is TRBV5-6, the J call TRBJ1-2; TRBD1 matches at 11 bases. The CDR3 is CASSLFGQGADGYTF. The CDR3 DNA sequence: TGTGCCAGCAGCTTGTTCGGACAGGGGGCGGATGGCTACACCTTC.